These 25 T cell receptor beta chains were all obtained from the same sample, sequenced in a study of T cells after posttransplantation cyclophosphamide (dated by TCRdb to between 2015 and 2016). Libraries came from the immunoSEQ multiplex PCR assay. TCRdb took over this immuneACCESS table, retaining in-frame rearrangements with V and J assigned. Such tables are incomplete; in checked studies, under half of the missing clones stem from an unresolved V gene, and the remainder is unexplained. The table gives about 12,000 clones for this sample, with none occurring only once. The ten largest clones take up roughly 25% of the sample. Reading the label with the study, this specimen's treatment or condition is: high-dose cyclophosphamide on days +3 and +4 as single-agent GVHD prophylaxis. Busulfan and fludarabine conditioning, a related or unrelated marrow graft, and cyclophosphamide on days +3 and +4 were given to PTCy patients.

The sample was PBMCs, taken after allogeneic stem cell transplant with posttransplant cyclophosphamide. These receptors all come from a female patient in her 40s who received an allogeneic stem cell transplant from a related donor, was CMV-positive, and had acute GVHD only. After a transplant, some T cells may be the graft donor's own cells.

This clone was detected many times. This chain joins TRBV19 and TRBJ2-1, with 9 bases aligning to TRBD2. The CDR3 runs to 20 residues. CDR1 is LNHDA, CDR2 SQIVND, per germline (reference sequence). The V and J ends lost 0 bases and 7 bases, in that order; junction bases with no gene match: 19. CDR3 in DNA: TGTGCCAGTAGTATAGATCGTTTAGTAGTAGCGGGAGTCCTTCGTAATGAGCAGTTCTTC. Amino acids: CASSIDRLVVAGVLRNEQFF.

This clone was counted ten times or more. The chain uses TRBV7-9 and TRBJ2-1; 7 positions agree with TRBD1. Trimming at V came to 1 base and at J to 10 bases, leaving 1 base not matched to a gene. This CDR3 is 12 amino acids long. CDR1 is SEHNR, CDR2 FQNEAQ, per germline (reference sequence). The CDR3 region has the DNA TGTGCCAGCAGCTTAGGGACAGGCGAGCAGTTCTTC. Its protein product is CASSLGTGEQFF. The full variable domain, with the rest looked up from reference TRBV7-9 and TRBJ2-1, is DTGVSQNPRHKITKRGQNVTFRCDPISEHNRLYWYRQTLGQGPEFLTYFQNEAQLEKSRLLSDRFSAERPKGSFSTLEIQRTEQGDSAMYLCASSLGTGEQFFGPGTRLTVL.

This clone was picked up many times. V usage is TRBV11-2 and J usage is TRBJ2-2; possible D gene TRBD1, 6 bases. CDR3 length: 11 residues. CDR1 is SGHAT, CDR2 FQNNGV, per germline. The V end was cut by 5 bases, the J end by 12 bases, with 10 bases between. The CDR3 coding sequence is TGTGCCAGCAGCACAAGGGGGAAGCTGTTTTTT. Its translation is CASSTRGKLFF.

V and J are TRBV7-2 and TRBJ2-3; D unclear. Germline V gives CDR1 SGHTA, CDR2 FQGNSA. The ends were cut back, 4 bases at V and 8 bases at J, with 22 bases in the middle. There are 16 residues in the CDR3. Here the CDR3 reads CASSSSPLPGSGTQYF. The CDR3 nucleotides read TGTGCCAGCAGCTCCTCTCCCCTCCCCGGGTCGGGTACGCAGTATTTT.

This clone was seen at least ten times. V is TRBV6-5 and J is TRBJ1-4, with D maybe TRBD1 (6 bases). This CDR3 comprises 14 residues. Per germline, CDR1 MNHEY and CDR2 SVGAGI. Trimming took 0 bases from V and 8 from J, leaving 10 bases between them. This CDR3 is CASSYSDRSEKLFF. CDR3 coding DNA: TGTGCCAGCAGTTACTCGGACAGAAGCGAAAAACTGTTTTTT.

This clone showed up many times. The chain is built from TRBV5-5 and TRBJ1-6, with D maybe TRBD1 (5 bases). The germline V gene has CDR1 SGHKS and CDR2 YYEKEE (reference sequence). V was cut by 1 base and J by 0 bases, with 17 bases left in between. The CDR3 totals 19 residues. The CDR3 sequence: CASSLSVRATLSYNSPLHF. DNA for the CDR3: TGTGCCAGCAGCTTGTCCGTCAGGGCAACACTCTCCTATAATTCACCCCTCCACTTT.

This clone was observed many times. The J gene is TRBJ2-1, the V gene TRBV6-5; the D is unclear. The CDR3 consists of 13 residues. The germline V gene encodes CDR1 MNHEY and CDR2 SVGAGI. Trimming cost V 0 bases and J 5 bases, with 5 bases left between them. The CDR3 nucleotides read TGTGCCAGCAGTTACTCAGCGCACAATGAGCAGTTCTTC. This codes for CASSYSAHNEQFF.

This clone was found a few times. The chain has TRBV7-8 and TRBJ2-3; 7 nucleotides match TRBD2. The length of the CDR3 is 13 residues. V trimming: 6 bases; J trimming: 4 bases; junction bases outside the gene matches: 4. Germline V gives CDR1 SGHVS, CDR2 FQNEAQ. DNA of the CDR3: TGTGCCAGCAGTCGTGGGAGGGCAGATACGCAGTATTTT. It yields the protein CASSRGRADTQYF. The full variable domain, with the rest looked up from reference TRBV7-8 and TRBJ2-3, is GAGVSQSPRYKVAKRGQDVALRCDPISGHVSLFWYQQALGQGPEFLTYFQNEAQLDKSGLPSDRFFAERPEGSVSTLKIQRTQQEDSAVYLCASSRGRADTQYFGPGTRLTVL.

The chain uses TRBV7-3 and TRBJ2-3, with D possibly being TRBD1 (6 bases). Trimming took 3 bases from V and 3 from J, leaving 16 bases between them. The germline CDR1 and CDR2 sequences are SGHTA and FQGTGA. CDR3 length: 16 residues. The CDR3 DNA reads as TGTGCCAGCAGCTTCCTTACAGGGAGTGGAACAGATACGCAGTATTTT. Protein sequence: CASSFLTGSGTDTQYF.

The V gene is TRBV27, the J gene TRBJ2-2; the match to TRBD2 covers 8 bases. With V trimmed by 2 bases and J by 5 bases, 4 bases remained unmatched. Germline values: CDR1 MNHEY, CDR2 SMNVEV (reference sequence). The CDR3 has 15 amino acids. CDR3 sequence: CASSLAGGGTGELFF. The CDR3 bases are TGTGCCAGCAGTTTAGCGGGGGGAGGGACCGGGGAGCTGTTTTTT.

CDR3 amino acids: CASSLATGTGLSAQFF. The DNA of the CDR3 is TGTGCCAGCAGCTTAGCTACCGGGACAGGGCTGTCGGCGCAGTTCTTC. The rearrangement links TRBV11-2 to TRBJ2-1; TRBD1 matches at 9 bases. Germline CDR1 is SGHAT and CDR2 is FQNNGV. The ends lost 1 base at V and 12 bases at J; junction bases unmatched: 13. The CDR3 spans 16 residues.

This clone was seen at least ten times. This sequence joins TRBV5-5 and TRBJ2-5, with 9 bases matching TRBD2. The length of the CDR3 is 14 residues. V lost 5 bases, J lost 5 bases, and 7 bases stayed unmatched. Germline lookup yields CDR1 SGHKS and CDR2 YYEKEE (reference sequence). CDR3 bases: TGTGCCAGCAGAGCGGGGGGCGGGGAGGAGACCCAGTACTTC. It translates to CASRAGGGEETQYF.

This clone was observed a handful of times. The genes are TRBV9 and TRBJ2-1; 10 nucleotides align to TRBD2. Trimming at V came to 0 bases and at J to 8 bases, leaving 5 bases not matched to a gene. Germline-derived CDR1 and CDR2 are SGDLS and YYNGEE. This CDR3 has 15 amino acids. The CDR3 sequence is CASSVGTSGRDEQFF. The CDR3 region has the DNA TGTGCCAGCAGCGTAGGGACTAGCGGCAGGGATGAGCAGTTCTTC.

This clone was seen at least ten times. The chain has TRBV4-1 and TRBJ2-7; TRBD2 agrees at 10 bases. Germline V gene sequence: CDR1 MGHRA, CDR2 YSYEKL. CDR3 length: 17 residues. The J segment lost 0 bases and the V segment lost 1 base, leaving 6 bases of the junction unmatched. This CDR3 reads CASSQGLAGVFSYEQYF. The CDR3 nucleotides read TGCGCCAGCAGCCAAGGGCTAGCGGGGGTTTTCTCCTACGAGCAGTACTTC.

At least ten counts were recorded for this clone. The rearrangement links TRBV6-1 to TRBJ1-3, with TRBD1 matching over 8 bases. V trimming: 7 bases; J trimming: 4 bases; junction bases outside the gene matches: 3. Germline V CDR1 and CDR2: MNHNS, SASEGT. The CDR3 has 13 residues. CDR3 DNA: TGTGCCAGCATGACAGGGGAGGGAAACACCATATATTTT. Amino acids: CASMTGEGNTIYF.

This chain uses TRBV21-1 with TRBJ2-5; TRBD2, the table's D call, lacks a check against the DNA. TRBV21-1 is noted as a pseudogene. This CDR3 has 11 residues. The CDR3 loop reads CASRAQETQYF. The CDR3 coding sequence is TGTGCCAGCAGAGCCCAAGAGACCCAGTACTTC.

This clone was recorded at least ten times. V gene TRBV19 combines with J gene TRBJ1-4; D remains unclear. The CDR3 runs 11 residues. The ends were cut back, 7 bases at V and 7 bases at J, with 7 bases in the middle. Germline V lookup: CDR1 LNHDA, CDR2 SQIVND (reference sequence). The CDR3 spells CASTDIEKLFF. CDR3 nucleotide sequence: TGTGCCAGTACCGACATTGAAAAACTGTTTTTT.

This clone was detected a few times. This chain links TRBV5-1 with TRBJ2-5; no reliable D call. The V end was cut by 0 bases, the J end by 3 bases, with 9 bases between. The germline gives CDR1 SGHRS, CDR2 YFSETQ. The CDR3 spans 14 residues. For the CDR3, the DNA is TGCGCCAGCAGCTTGGTCGGTTTTAAAGAGACCCAGTACTTC. It codes for CASSLVGFKETQYF. The whole variable domain, filled in from reference TRBV5-1 and TRBJ2-5, reads KAGVTQTPRYLIKTRGQQVTLSCSPISGHRSVSWYQQTPGQGLQFLFEYFSETQRNKGNFPGRFSGRQFSNSRSEMNVSTLELGDSALYLCASSLVGFKETQYFGPGTRLLVL.

This clone has a count of ten or more. This rearrangement joins TRBV4-1 to TRBJ2-1; 8 bases are a match to TRBD2. The germline CDR1 and CDR2 sequences are MGHRA and YSYEKL. This CDR3 spans 16 amino acids. V trimming: 1 base; J trimming: 9 bases; junction bases outside the gene matches: 11. The CDR3 is CASSQGLGAGGSEQFF. The CDR3 DNA reads as TGCGCCAGCAGCCAAGGTCTTGGGGCGGGGGGTAGTGAGCAGTTCTTC.

This clone was counted ten times or more. This chain links TRBV5-6 with TRBJ2-7; 7 bases agree with TRBD1. Losses at the gene ends were 4 bases for V and 1 base for J; bases not matched to a gene: 2. There are 13 residues in the CDR3. Germline lookup yields CDR1 SGHDT and CDR2 YYEEEE. The CDR3 here is CASSQDRSYEQYF. DNA of the CDR3: TGTGCCAGCAGCCAGGACAGGTCCTACGAGCAGTACTTC.

This clone was recorded at least ten times. The chain joins TRBV9 to TRBJ2-2; 14 bases line up with TRBD2. J gave up 7 bases and V 4 bases, and 15 bases lay outside the gene matches. The CDR3 loop spans 19 amino acids. Germline values: CDR1 SGDLS, CDR2 YYNGEE. Here the CDR3 DNA reads TGTGCCAGCAGCTCGACTAGCGGGAGGGCCCATGAGGTCCTCGGGGAGCTGTTTTTT. Translated: CASSSTSGRAHEVLGELFF.

This clone was detected ten times or more. CDR3 loop: CASSTQPQGANEKLFF. In nucleotides, the CDR3 is TGTGCCAGCTCCACACAGCCCCAGGGGGCGAATGAAAAACTGTTTTTT. V is TRBV18 and J is TRBJ1-4; 8 bases are shared with TRBD1. This CDR3 spans 16 amino acids. Losses at the gene ends were 6 bases for V and 5 bases for J; bases not matched to a gene: 11. The germline V gene has CDR1 KGHSH and CDR2 LQKENI.

This clone was found many times. The chain is built from TRBV30 and TRBJ1-1, with TRBD1 matching 10 bases. J gave up 5 bases and V 2 bases, and 5 bases lay outside the gene matches. Germline V lookup: CDR1 GTSNPN, CDR2 SVGIG (reference sequence). The CDR3 runs 14 residues. As DNA, the CDR3 is TGTGCCTGGAGTCCGGGACAGGGGACGACTGAAGCTTTCTTT. It codes for CAWSPGQGTTEAFF.

This clone was seen many times. The genes are TRBV18 and TRBJ1-4, with 10 bases matching TRBD1. Germline lookup yields CDR1 KGHSH and CDR2 LQKENI. Trimming cost V 5 bases and J 10 bases; bases outside gene matches: 13. The CDR3 runs 16 residues. CDR3 DNA: TGTGCCAGCTCATCTCAGACAGGGGGCGCAGGGTTAAAACTGTTTTTT. It is translated as CASSSQTGGAGLKLFF.

The table lists this clone with many counts. This sequence joins TRBV14 and TRBJ2-1; 8 bases are a match to TRBD2. Unmatched junction bases numbered 8, after V lost 7 bases and J lost 3 bases. The length of the CDR3 is 15 residues. CDR1 is SGHDN and CDR2 is FVKESK in the germline V gene. The CDR3 sequence: CASTTGLGGYNEQFF. CDR3 DNA: TGTGCCAGCACTACGGGACTAGGAGGCTACAATGAGCAGTTCTTC.